These 2 T cell receptor beta chains share one sample of origin, sequenced in a study of T-cell memory formation after mild COVID-19. TCRdb fed the 5' RACE reads into MiXCR, producing one record per CDR3 protein. The data show roughly 610,000 distinct CDR3 sequences, 17% seen once. Sequenced input: PBMCs or a T cell subset sorted from them (not recorded which). The receptors come from an adult woman who had mild COVID-19 (a few samples of this study predate the infection). Cell type and time point are not known.

This clonotype appeared many times. V and J are TRBV5-1 and TRBJ2-1; 9 bases map to TRBD2. The CDR3 runs 19 residues. Trimming at V came to 3 bases and at J to 1 base, leaving 14 bases not matched to a gene. Germline V gives CDR1 SGHRS, CDR2 YFSETQ. CDR3 sequence: CASSWGGASGVLSYNEQFF. The CDR3 DNA sequence: TGCGCCAGCAGCTGGGGTGGGGCTAGCGGGGTCCTATCCTACAATGAGCAGTTCTTC.

This clonotype was detected ten times or more. The chain uses TRBV5-1 and TRBJ1-1, with no clear D. Trimming pared 0 bases from V and 0 bases from J, leaving 9 bases between. The germline gives CDR1 SGHRS, CDR2 YFSETQ. The CDR3 length is 15 residues. The CDR3 DNA reads TGCGCCAGCAGCTTGGACCAGTCGATGAACACTGAAGCTTTCTTT. Translating it yields CASSLDQSMNTEAFF.